A single sample is the source of the 5 T cell receptor beta chains below, sequenced in a study of breast tumors, draining lymph nodes, adjacent tissues. TCRdb reprocessed the multiplex PCR reads with MiXCR, giving one entry per CDR3 protein. This table holds around 130,000 distinct CDR3 sequences, 21% found once. Axillary draining lymph nodes of breast cancer patients supplied the node samples. Material: axillary lymph node tissue. The receptors were gathered from a female donor with breast cancer. Some clones in this sample may be carry-over from other donors' samples.

This clonotype was seen many times. V usage is TRBV24-1 and J usage is TRBJ2-3, with D perhaps TRBD1 or TRBD2 (5 bases each). The germline CDR1 and CDR2 sequences are KGHDR and SFDVKD. V was trimmed by 5 bases and J by 3 bases, leaving 11 bases between them. This CDR3 is 14 amino acids long. CDR3 sequence reads: CATSAVGATDTQYF. For the CDR3, the DNA is TGTGCCACCAGTGCCGTCGGGGCTACAGATACGCAGTATTTT.

The table lists this clonotype with many counts. The chain joins TRBV19 to TRBJ2-7; 9 nucleotides agree with TRBD1. Trimming at V came to 4 bases and at J to 0 bases, leaving 10 bases not matched to a gene. This CDR3 is built from 17 residues. Germline V CDR1 and CDR2: LNHDA, SQIVND (reference sequence). This CDR3 is CASSTGTGYGSSYEQYF. CDR3 coding DNA: TGTGCCAGTAGTACCGGGACAGGGTATGGGTCCTCCTACGAGCAGTACTTC. Supplemented by reference TRBV19 and TRBJ2-7, the full variable domain reads DGGITQSPKYLFRKEGQNVTLSCEQNLNHDAMYWYRQDPGQGLRLIYYSQIVNDFQKGDIAEGYSVSREKKESFPLTVTSAQKNPTAFYLCASSTGTGYGSSYEQYFGPGTRLTVT.

Regarding this clonotype: A junction end diverges from the germline sequence, so it may reflect a read error. This chain links TRBV7-9 with TRBJ1-3; no firm D call. The CDR3 extends over 15 amino acids. Germline V gene data show CDR1 as SEHNR and CDR2 as FQNEAQ (reference sequence). The CDR3 here is CASSLVGSSGNTLYF. The CDR3 DNA sequence: TGTGCCAGCAGCTTGGTAGGAAGCTCTGGAAACACCTTATATTTT.

Details on this clonotype: This may be a read error, as it is one base from a much larger clone. The CDR3 nucleotides read TGCGCCAGCAGCCCAACAGGGGACTACGAGCAGTACTTC. Encoded protein: CASSPTGDYEQYF. The chain combines TRBV4-1 with TRBJ2-7, with 7 bases that match TRBD1. The trim removed 4 bases at V and 3 bases at J, leaving 3 bases unmatched. The CDR3 is made up of 13 amino acids. Germline V gene sequence: CDR1 MGHRA, CDR2 YSYEKL.

This clonotype was seen many times. The chain's CDR3 is CASSQGTPANEKLFF. The CDR3 region has the DNA TGTGCCAGCAGCCAAGGGACCCCAGCTAATGAAAAACTGTTTTTT. The J gene is TRBJ1-4, the V gene TRBV3-1; D ambiguous. CDR3 length: 15 amino acids. Germline CDR1 and CDR2: LGHDT and YNNKEL (reference sequence). V was trimmed by 1 base and J by 3 bases, leaving 9 bases between them.